The clone carrying this T cell receptor beta chain was seen a single time. What it recognizes is unknown. Naive CD8 populations comprised CD45RO-negative cells positively selected for CCR7, excluding terminally differentiated effector memory CD45RA+ cells. This specimen comes from a study of shared clonotypes between healthy human individuals. Germline values: CDR1 SEHNR, CDR2 FQNEAQ (reference sequence). V was clipped by 6 bases and J by 6 bases, with 12 bases between them. This CDR3 region has 12 residues. Study conclusions and caveats: Non-shared clonotypes had lower generation probabilities than those shared by all four donors. Rarefaction showed that sequencing of sorted subsets was incomplete (despite large depth).

Data came from immunoSEQ multiplex PCR; TCRdb stores just in-frame clones and leaves some out. This table holds roughly 2.1 million clones, roughly 91% found once. The sequence came from a man aged 18-30 years in good health. Some clones in this sample may be carry-over from other donors' samples. Sequences were obtained from naive CD8+ T cells from PBMCs. V usage is TRBV7-9 and J usage is TRBJ2-7; D might be TRBD1 or TRBD2, each matching 5 bases. CDR3 nucleotides: TGTGCCAGCAGAGTTGGGGGTGGCGAGCAGTACTTC. Translation: CASRVGGGEQYF.